This passage covers 19 T cell receptor beta chains from one sample sequenced in a study of vaccination effects on CD4 cells after COVID-19. Their recognized antigens are unknown. In the ViraFEST assay, antigen-specific CD4+ clonotypes were identified by expansion after peptide-pool stimulation. Subsequent to roughly 10 days of culture, CD4+ T cells were isolated. The person had PCR-confirmed SARS-CoV-2 infection between March and December 2020. The table came from immunoSEQ multiplex PCR; TCRdb's copy has only in-frame clones and leaves some out. The data hold approximately 33,000 clones, with 55% to 75% observed a single time. Here the sequenced sample was CD4+ T cells from PBMCs cultured with HCoV-NL63 spike peptides, taken before COVID-19 vaccination. Receptors originate from a human donor who had a prior SARS-CoV-2 infection.

The CDR3 nucleotides are TGTGCCAGCAGTTTATTAGCCACAGATACGCAGTATTTT. Its protein is CASSLLATDTQYF. The chain uses TRBV28 and TRBJ2-3; D remains ambiguous. Germline V gene sequence: CDR1 MDHEN, CDR2 SYDVKM. This CDR3 has 13 residues. The germline V and J ends were trimmed by 1 base and 2 bases, with 4 bases remaining between them.

CDR3 nucleotides: TGTGCCAGCAGGGACGCCGGGACTAGCGGCAACAATGAGCAGTTCTTC. This codes for CASRDAGTSGNNEQFF. The chain employs TRBV6-6 and TRBJ2-1; TRBD2 matches 11 bases. After removal of 6 bases from V and 5 bases from J, the junction contained 9 bases not matched to a gene. Germline assignment: CDR1 MNHNY and CDR2 SVGAGI (reference sequence). CDR3 length: 16 amino acids.

This clone was recorded only once. J is TRBJ2-2 and V is TRBV24-1; no firm D call. V shed 3 bases and J shed 3 bases, with 13 bases lying between them. Germline V gene data show CDR1 as KGHDR and CDR2 as SFDVKD. This CDR3 comprises 16 residues. For the CDR3, the DNA is TGTGCCACCAGTGATACAGCCTTCGTTGACACCGGGGAGCTGTTTTTT. Protein sequence: CATSDTAFVDTGELFF.

The table lists this clone with a few counts. The chain combines TRBV5-4 with TRBJ2-7, with TRBD1 matching over 7 bases. From germline, CDR1 is SGHNT and CDR2 YYREEE (reference sequence). There are 15 residues in the CDR3. V shed 4 bases and J 5 bases; nucleotides not matched to a gene: 12. CDR3 protein: CASSGRQGPTHEQYF. Written as DNA, the CDR3 is TGTGCCAGCAGCGGGAGACAGGGTCCCACCCACGAGCAGTACTTC.

J is TRBJ2-3 and V is TRBV7-9; D tentatively fits TRBD1 or TRBD2 (6 bases each). The length of the CDR3 is 17 residues. Germline CDR1 and CDR2: SEHNR and FQNEAQ (reference sequence). V dropped 3 bases and J dropped 3 bases, with 19 bases sitting between them. The CDR3 reads CASSFMLGGRLTDTQYF. In nucleotides, the CDR3 is TGTGCCAGCAGCTTTATGTTAGGGGGGAGGTTGACAGATACGCAGTATTTT.

The chain links TRBV19 to TRBJ2-5; no clear D gene. CDR3 length: 14 amino acids. Trimming took 3 bases from V and 1 from J, leaving 9 bases between them. CDR1 and CDR2 (germline): LNHDA, SQIVND (reference sequence). The CDR3 region is CASSIGPSQETQYF. CDR3 coding DNA: TGTGCCAGTAGTATCGGTCCCAGCCAAGAGACCCAGTACTTC.

This clone has only a few counts. The chain employs TRBV2 and TRBJ1-3; D is uncertain. This CDR3 contains 16 residues. Germline values: CDR1 SNHLY, CDR2 FYNNEI. The V end was cut by 2 bases, the J end by 0 bases, with 11 bases between. This chain's CDR3 is CASSENLAVSGNTIYF. The CDR3 DNA sequence: TGTGCCAGCAGTGAAAATTTGGCAGTCTCTGGAAACACCATATATTTT.

The chain recombines TRBV4-1 with TRBJ2-1; 8 bases match TRBD2. The CDR3 spans 15 residues. V lost 4 bases to trimming and J lost 2 bases; unmatched junction nucleotides: 4. Germline V CDR1 and CDR2: MGHRA, YSYEKL. This CDR3 is CASSPPGLAYNEQFF. DNA for the CDR3: TGCGCCAGCAGCCCGCCGGGACTAGCCTACAATGAGCAGTTCTTC.

The chain uses TRBV12-3 or TRBV12-4 and TRBJ1-1; no clear D. V was cut by 8 bases and J by 8 bases, with 18 bases left in between. The CDR3 has 13 amino acids. CDR3 protein: CASGRLSAVEAFF. The CDR3 nucleotides read TGTGCCAGCGGGAGATTGTCGGCAGTAGAAGCTTTCTTT.

The chain is built from TRBV5-6 and TRBJ2-3; 8 bases map to TRBD2. This CDR3 spans 16 amino acids. Trimming at V came to 1 base and at J to 2 bases, leaving 6 bases not matched to a gene. CDR1 and CDR2 from the germline V gene are SGHDT and YYEEEE. The CDR3 region has the DNA TGTGCCAGCAGCTTGTTCGGGAGGGCCCTCACAGATACGCAGTATTTT. Its translation is CASSLFGRALTDTQYF. Based on the CDR3 plus reference TRBV5-6 and TRBJ2-3, the full variable domain is DAGVTQSPTHLIKTRGQQVTLRCSPKSGHDTVSWYQQALGQGPQFIFQYYEEEERQRGNFPDRFSGHQFPNYSSELNVNALLLGDSALYLCASSLFGRALTDTQYFGPGTRLTVL.

The gene calls are TRBV11-2 and TRBJ1-1, with no clear D. V lost 2 bases, J lost 5 bases, and 6 bases lay in between. The CDR3 is 12 residues long. Germline CDR1 is SGHAT and CDR2 is FQNNGV. The CDR3, as DNA: TGTGCCAGCAGCTTAAGTCAGACTGAAGCTTTCTTT. This sequence encodes CASSLSQTEAFF.

The V and J genes are TRBV9 and TRBJ2-3; no clear D gene. Germline V gene data show CDR1 as SGDLS and CDR2 as YYNGEE. V gave up 2 bases and J gave up 3 bases, with 16 bases separating them. CDR3 length: 16 residues. CDR3 nucleotides: TGTGCCAGCAGCGTGCTAGGGTTTTCGGAGACAGATACGCAGTATTTT. Translating it yields CASSVLGFSETDTQYF. Full variable domain (outside the CDR3, taken from reference TRBV9 and TRBJ2-3): DSGVTQTPKHLITATGQRVTLRCSPRSGDLSVYWYQQSLDQGLQFLIQYYNGEERAKGNILERFSAQQFPDLHSELNLSSLELGDSALYFCASSVLGFSETDTQYFGPGTRLTVL.

The chain recombines TRBV7-8 with TRBJ1-1; the D is unclear. This CDR3 comprises 16 residues. Trimming took 5 bases from V and 1 from J, leaving 17 bases between them. The germline V gene encodes CDR1 SGHVS and CDR2 FQNEAQ. The CDR3 region is CASSRSLVSGNTEAFF. The CDR3 nucleotides read TGTGCCAGCAGCCGAAGTCTGGTGTCGGGGAACACTGAAGCTTTCTTT.

This clone was seen a handful of times. J is TRBJ2-7 and V is TRBV7-8; 8 nucleotides align to TRBD1. This CDR3 spans 13 amino acids. Looked up from germline, CDR1 is SGHVS and CDR2 is FQNEAQ. V lost 5 bases and J lost 5; bases outside the gene matches: 5. The CDR3 region is CASSRRTGNEQYF. The CDR3 nucleotides read TGTGCCAGCAGCCGTCGGACAGGGAACGAGCAGTACTTC.

The chain uses TRBV6-5 and TRBJ1-5; perhaps TRBD1 as D (5 bases). Germline V gives CDR1 MNHEY, CDR2 SVGAGI. CDR3 length: 14 residues. Trimming removed 0 bases from V and 6 bases from J, with 9 bases in between. The CDR3 sequence is CASSYSGTSQPQHF. CDR3 in DNA: TGTGCCAGCAGTTACTCAGGGACCAGTCAGCCCCAGCATTTT.

The chain couples TRBV6-5 to TRBJ2-5; no clear D gene. V lost 2 bases and J lost 9, with 19 bases in between. This CDR3 has 15 residues. Germline values: CDR1 MNHEY, CDR2 SVGAGI. CDR3 residues: CASSYDAVSLLSQYF. The CDR3 nucleotides are TGTGCCAGCAGTTACGACGCAGTTAGCCTACTTTCCCAGTACTTC.

The chain uses TRBV6-6 and TRBJ2-1, with 7 nucleotides matching TRBD2. Trimming took 0 bases from V and 1 from J; bases not matched to a gene: 3. Germline loops: CDR1 MNHNY, CDR2 SVGAGI (reference sequence). The length of the CDR3 is 16 residues. The CDR3 sequence: CASSYSGRGSYNEQFF. CDR3 nucleotides: TGTGCCAGCAGTTACTCAGGGAGGGGATCCTACAATGAGCAGTTCTTC.

This sequence joins TRBV11-2 and TRBJ1-2; the D gene is possibly TRBD1 (5 bases). Per germline, CDR1 SGHAT and CDR2 FQNNGV. The length of the CDR3 is 12 residues. Trimming stripped 5 bases from V and 7 bases from J, with 11 bases between. CDR3 sequence reads: CASSPGLAGYTF. In DNA form, the CDR3 reads TGTGCCAGCAGCCCAGGGTTAGCTGGCTACACCTTC.

V and J are TRBV4-1 and TRBJ1-1; 9 bases agree with TRBD1. CDR3 length equals 15 residues. Germline CDR1 MGHRA, CDR2 YSYEKL. The ends lost 3 bases at V and 5 bases at J; junction bases unmatched: 7. CDR3 protein: CASSHPTGGGTEAFF. For the CDR3, the DNA is TGCGCCAGCAGCCACCCGACAGGGGGTGGGACTGAAGCTTTCTTT.